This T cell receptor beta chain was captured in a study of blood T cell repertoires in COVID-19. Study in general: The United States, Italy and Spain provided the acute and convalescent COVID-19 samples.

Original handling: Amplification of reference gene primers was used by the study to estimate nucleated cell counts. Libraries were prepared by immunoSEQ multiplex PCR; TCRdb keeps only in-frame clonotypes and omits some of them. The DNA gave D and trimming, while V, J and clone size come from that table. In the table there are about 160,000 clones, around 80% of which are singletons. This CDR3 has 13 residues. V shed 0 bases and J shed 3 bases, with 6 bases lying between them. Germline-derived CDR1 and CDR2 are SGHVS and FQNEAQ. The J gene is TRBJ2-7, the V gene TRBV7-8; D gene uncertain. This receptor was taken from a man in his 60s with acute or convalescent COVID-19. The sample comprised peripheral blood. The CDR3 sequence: CASSLANIYEQYF. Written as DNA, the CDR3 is TGTGCCAGCAGCTTAGCGAACATCTACGAGCAGTACTTC.